One and the same sample provided the 9 T cell receptor beta chains below, sequenced in a study of blood T cell repertoires in COVID-19. TCRdb's table, derived via immunoSEQ multiplex PCR, lists solely in-frame clones and lacks some. The repertoire holds fewer than 500,000 clones, 80% to 90% seen once, with about 0.91% in the top ten. Input material: peripheral blood. The receptors shown here come from a man between 18 and 29 years old with COVID-19, enrolled during active disease.

This clone was picked up a small number of times. The J gene is TRBJ1-4, the V gene TRBV27; 8 positions agree with TRBD1. Trimming cost V 5 bases and J 7 bases; bases outside gene matches: 6. In germline, CDR1 is MNHEY, CDR2 SMNVEV (reference sequence). CDR3 size: 14 residues. The CDR3 is CASSPRTGPEKLFF. The CDR3 nucleotides read TGTGCCAGCAGTCCGCGGACAGGGCCTGAAAAACTGTTTTTT.

The V and J genes are TRBV19 and TRBJ2-7; D is unclear. Germline V CDR1 and CDR2: LNHDA, SQIVND (reference sequence). The V gene lost 5 bases and the J gene lost 3 bases, with 8 bases spanning the gap. The CDR3 covers 12 residues. In nucleotides, the CDR3 is TGTGCCAGTAGTGAAACAAACTACGAGCAGTACTTC. This codes for CASSETNYEQYF.

The rearrangement joins TRBV2 to TRBJ2-7; weak D call: TRBD1 (6 bases). Germline V gene lookup returns CDR1 SNHLY and CDR2 FYNNEI. V lost 4 bases and J lost 7, with 17 bases in between. The CDR3 spans 14 residues. Written as DNA, the CDR3 is TGTGCCAGCAGTGTAGGGACACCAACCTGGGAGCAGTACTTC. It is translated as CASSVGTPTWEQYF. The full variable domain, with the rest looked up from reference TRBV2 and TRBJ2-7, is EPEVTQTPSHQVTQMGQEVILRCVPISNHLYFYWYRQILGQKVEFLVSFYNNEISEKSEIFDDQFSVERPDGSNFTLKIRSTKLEDSAMYFCASSVGTPTWEQYFGPGTRLTVT.

The chain has TRBV19 and TRBJ1-1; 8 bases agree with TRBD1. From germline, CDR1 is LNHDA and CDR2 SQIVND (reference sequence). The junction had 2 bases not matched to a gene; V was cut back by 3 bases and J by 5 bases. The length of the CDR3 is 13 residues. CDR3 protein: CASSMQGATEAFF. The CDR3 coding sequence is TGTGCCAGTAGTATGCAGGGGGCGACTGAAGCTTTCTTT.

The chain uses TRBV7-6 and TRBJ1-1; 8 nucleotides agree with TRBD1. From germline, CDR1 is SGHVS and CDR2 FNYEAQ. The CDR3 totals 15 residues. With 4 bases clipped from V and 9 bases from J, the junction kept 13 bases outside the gene matches. CDR3 sequence: CASSYEAGQGTKAFF. The DNA of the CDR3 is TGTGCCAGCAGCTACGAAGCCGGACAGGGAACAAAAGCTTTCTTT.

The chain combines TRBV3-1 (or the pseudogene TRBV3-2) with TRBJ1-4, with a possible D match to TRBD1 (6 bases). Looked up from germline, CDR1 is LGHDT and CDR2 is YNNKEL (reference sequence). The CDR3 totals 15 residues. Trimming took off 2 bases at V and 0 bases at J, with 7 bases between the two ends. CDR3: CASSQTGSTNEKLFF. The DNA of the CDR3 is TGTGCCAGCAGCCAAACAGGGTCAACTAATGAAAAACTGTTTTTT.

The genes are TRBV7-8 and TRBJ2-5; weak D call: TRBD2 (6 bases). Germline values: CDR1 SGHVS, CDR2 FQNEAQ. The CDR3 loop spans 14 amino acids. Trimming took 3 bases from V and 5 from J, leaving 13 bases between them. In DNA, the CDR3 is TGTGCCAGCAGCTTGGGCGGGGTTTACGAGACCCAGTACTTC. Protein sequence: CASSLGGVYETQYF.

The J gene is TRBJ2-7, the V gene TRBV5-5, with TRBD2 matching over 10 bases. The CDR3 consists of 15 residues. From germline, CDR1 is SGHKS and CDR2 YYEKEE (reference sequence). The trim removed 4 bases at V and 5 bases at J, leaving 9 bases unmatched. The CDR3: CASSVDSGRRNEQYF. The CDR3 nucleotides are TGTGCCAGCAGCGTCGATAGCGGGAGGCGAAACGAGCAGTACTTC.

This clone was observed a handful of times. The CDR3 loop reads CASSPLFGTANNEQFF. The CDR3 nucleotides are TGTGCCAGCAGCCCACTTTTTGGGACAGCCAACAATGAGCAGTTCTTC. V is TRBV7-9 and J is TRBJ2-1; 7 bases line up with TRBD1. V shed 5 bases and J 5 bases; nucleotides not matched to a gene: 12. This CDR3 is 16 amino acids long. Germline assignment: CDR1 SEHNR and CDR2 FQNEAQ (reference sequence).